The 25 T cell receptor beta chains in this list originate from one sample, sequenced in a study of blood T cell repertoires in COVID-19. The assay was immunoSEQ multiplex PCR, and TCRdb's table has in-frame clones only and misses some. The sample holds just under 150,000 clones, around 87% seen once. The sample taken for sequencing was peripheral blood. The receptor set was obtained from a woman aged 45 to 65 with active or convalescent COVID-19.

The chain carries TRBV6-5 and TRBJ2-7; D possibly corresponds to TRBD1 (7 bases). This CDR3 contains 14 residues. V was cut by 8 bases and J by 2 bases, with 16 bases left in between. Germline loops: CDR1 MNHEY, CDR2 SVGAGI. The CDR3 loop reads CASLRQGLTYEQYF. The CDR3 DNA follows: TGTGCCAGCCTGCGACAGGGACTCACCTACGAGCAGTACTTC.

This clone was recorded a few times. The V gene is TRBV3-1 (or the pseudogene TRBV3-2), the J gene TRBJ2-5; TRBD1 matches 10 bases. In germline, CDR1 is LGHDT, CDR2 YNNKEL (reference sequence). Trimming at V came to 3 bases and at J to 4 bases, leaving 8 bases not matched to a gene. The CDR3 covers 16 residues. The CDR3 DNA sequence: TGTGCCAGCAGCCAGGCCGGGACAGGGGCGATAGAGACCCAGTACTTC. It translates to CASSQAGTGAIETQYF.

The gene calls are TRBV6-5 and TRBJ1-1, with 10 bases matching TRBD1. There are 14 residues in the CDR3. Unmatched junction bases numbered 5, after V lost 4 bases and J lost 6 bases. Germline V CDR1 and CDR2: MNHEY, SVGAGI. The CDR3 nucleotides read TGTGCCAGCAGTTCGACAGGGGGCTTGGCTGAAGCTTTCTTT. It specifies CASSSTGGLAEAFF.

The chain combines TRBV7-9 with TRBJ2-2; perhaps TRBD1 as D (6 bases). CDR1 is SEHNR and CDR2 is FQNEAQ in the germline V gene (reference sequence). The CDR3 is made up of 16 amino acids. Trimming left V 5 bases short and J 0 bases short, with 13 bases between. DNA of the CDR3: TGTGCCAGCAGCCCCGGACAGTCTACGAACACCGGGGAGCTGTTTTTT. Amino acids: CASSPGQSTNTGELFF.

This rearrangement joins TRBV6-5 to TRBJ1-2; TRBD1 aligns across 10 bases. The V and J ends lost 4 bases and 4 bases, in that order; junction bases with no gene match: 9. Germline V gene sequence: CDR1 MNHEY, CDR2 SVGAGI. This CDR3 is 16 amino acids long. The CDR3 region is CASSSVPGTGVYGYTF. CDR3 DNA: TGTGCCAGCAGTTCCGTCCCCGGGACAGGGGTCTATGGCTACACCTTC.

This clone turned up a few times. The chain is built from TRBV25-1 and TRBJ1-2; tentative D call: TRBD1 (5 bases). Germline-derived CDR1 and CDR2 are MGHDK and SYGVNS. Trimming took 6 bases from V and 5 from J, leaving 10 bases between them. The CDR3 contains 12 residues. The CDR3 here is CASSRGSYGYTF. As DNA, the CDR3 is TGTGCCAGCAGCCGGGGGTCGTATGGCTACACCTTC.

The rearrangement uses TRBV2 and TRBJ1-2, with 8 bases lining up with TRBD1. The CDR3 has 15 residues. From germline, CDR1 is SNHLY and CDR2 FYNNEI. Trimming took 7 bases from V and 2 from J; bases not matched to a gene: 9. The CDR3 region has the DNA TGTGCCAGCATCGCCCCGGGACAGGACAACTATGGCTACACCTTC. Its protein is CASIAPGQDNYGYTF.

J is TRBJ1-1 and V is TRBV29-1; unclear D gene. This CDR3 comprises 14 residues. The germline V gene has CDR1 SQVTM and CDR2 ANQGSEA. The V end lost 3 bases, the J end lost 4 bases, and 15 bases lay between the germline ends. The CDR3 reads CSVEAAGRVTEAFF. CDR3 in DNA: TGCAGCGTTGAGGCTGCCGGGCGGGTCACTGAAGCTTTCTTT.

The rearrangement links TRBV3-1 (or the pseudogene TRBV3-2) to TRBJ1-3, with TRBD1 as a possible D gene (6 bases). The V gene lost 1 base and the J gene lost 4 bases, with 8 bases spanning the gap. Germline CDR1 LGHDT, CDR2 YNNKEL (reference sequence). There are 14 residues in the CDR3. The CDR3 nucleotides read TGTGCCAGCAGCCAAGTCGACAGGGGAAACACCATATATTTT. This codes for CASSQVDRGNTIYF.

This clone was observed a single time. The V and J genes are TRBV6-2 or TRBV6-3 and TRBJ2-1; weak D call: TRBD1 (5 bases). The CDR3 covers 15 residues. V was shortened by 0 bases and J by 4 bases, with 10 bases between the two germline ends. CDR1 and CDR2 from the germline V gene are MNHEY and SVGEGT. CDR3 residues: CASSYSNQGYNEQFF. CDR3 DNA: TGTGCCAGCAGTTACTCGAACCAGGGTTACAATGAGCAGTTCTTC.

Turning to this clone: The sample has other DNA sequences that encode this CDR3 too. V and J are TRBV12-3 or TRBV12-4 and TRBJ2-5; no firm D call. V lost 3 bases and J lost 4, with 6 bases in between. This CDR3 has 12 amino acids. CDR3: CASSFLAETQYF. The CDR3 DNA reads as TGTGCCAGCAGTTTTCTGGCAGAGACCCAGTACTTC.

The gene calls are TRBV25-1 and TRBJ1-1, with D hard to call. There are 14 residues in the CDR3. V lost 3 bases and J 4 bases, leaving 12 bases between the germline ends. The germline V gene encodes CDR1 MGHDK and CDR2 SYGVNS. Written as DNA, the CDR3 is TGTGCCAGCAGTGATGCGGGGTTTGTCACTGAAGCTTTCTTT. This translates into CASSDAGFVTEAFF.

The chain is built from TRBV18 and TRBJ1-4; TRBD1 aligns across 7 bases. V lost 6 bases, J lost 8 bases, and 9 bases stayed unmatched. CDR3 size: 14 residues. Germline V gene lookup returns CDR1 KGHSH and CDR2 LQKENI. CDR3 bases: TGTGCCAGCTCCCGAGGGGGCGCATGGGAAAAACTGTTTTTT. Encoded protein: CASSRGGAWEKLFF.

The chain recombines TRBV15 with TRBJ2-7, with D perhaps TRBD2 (6 bases). From germline, CDR1 is LNHNV and CDR2 YYDKDF (reference sequence). The CDR3 is made up of 17 amino acids. V lost 3 bases and J 6 bases, leaving 24 bases between the germline ends. In nucleotides, the CDR3 is TGTGCCACCAGCAGCTCCCTGGGGGGAGGACTCGCCCTCGAGCAGTACTTC. Residues: CATSSSLGGGLALEQYF.

J is TRBJ2-1 and V is TRBV10-3; 11 bases are shared with TRBD2. This CDR3 contains 16 residues. With V trimmed by 4 bases and J by 4 bases, 6 bases remained unmatched. Germline CDR1 ENHRY, CDR2 SYGVKD. CDR3 in DNA: TGTGCCATCAGTGTCCTAGGGACTAGCGGTTACAATGAGCAGTTCTTC. Protein: CAISVLGTSGYNEQFF.

The V call is TRBV7-9, the J call TRBJ1-3, with D possibly matching TRBD1 (5 bases). The V gene lost 4 bases and the J gene lost 4 bases, with 14 bases spanning the gap. Germline V gene data show CDR1 as SEHNR and CDR2 as FQNEAQ (reference sequence). The CDR3 extends over 15 amino acids. The CDR3 sequence: CASSSTAGIGNTIYF. The CDR3 DNA reads as TGTGCCAGCAGCTCCACCGCAGGGATCGGAAACACCATATATTTT.

The gene calls are TRBV11-2 and TRBJ2-7; D perhaps matches TRBD2 (5 bases). Looked up from germline, CDR1 is SGHAT and CDR2 is FQNNGV. Trimming pared 5 bases from V and 3 bases from J, leaving 20 bases between. This CDR3 is built from 16 residues. CDR3 amino acids: CASSPRPLPEDYEQYF. The DNA of the CDR3 is TGTGCCAGCAGCCCCAGACCGCTCCCGGAGGACTACGAGCAGTACTTC.

Here the CDR3 DNA reads TGTGCCAGTAGTATTCGGACAGGGGGCAGCTATGGCTACACCTTC. Translating gives CASSIRTGGSYGYTF. The chain carries TRBV19 and TRBJ1-2; 11 nucleotides agree with TRBD1. V shed 3 bases and J 4 bases; nucleotides not matched to a gene: 4. In germline, CDR1 is LNHDA, CDR2 SQIVND (reference sequence). This CDR3 spans 15 amino acids.

In DNA, the CDR3 is TGTGCCAGCAGCTTCGGACAGGGGGAAACAGATACGCAGTATTTT. Protein product: CASSFGQGETDTQYF. The V call is TRBV11-3, the J call TRBJ2-3; 10 bases match TRBD1. The CDR3 extends over 15 amino acids. With V trimmed by 3 bases and J by 3 bases, 3 bases remained unmatched. Per the germline V gene, CDR1 is SGHNT and CDR2 is YENEEA.

The chain employs TRBV4-2 and TRBJ2-2; 8 bases fit TRBD2. Germline V CDR1 and CDR2: LGHNA, YNFKEQ. V lost 1 base to trimming and J lost 3 bases; unmatched junction nucleotides: 4. This CDR3 comprises 16 residues. In DNA, the CDR3 is TGTGCCAGCAGCCAAGTTATTAGCGGGGACACCGGGGAGCTGTTTTTT. As protein: CASSQVISGDTGELFF.

The chain has TRBV18 and TRBJ1-2, with a tentative D call TRBD1 (6 bases). Germline CDR1 and CDR2: KGHSH and LQKENI. Between the trimmed V and J ends, which lost 2 bases and 0 bases, there was a span of 13 bases. The CDR3 spans 16 residues. The CDR3, as DNA: TGTGCCAGCTCACCAATACAGGGTTCAGCTAACTATGGCTACACCTTC. Protein sequence: CASSPIQGSANYGYTF.

The chain recombines TRBV6-5 with TRBJ2-7; the match to TRBD1 covers 10 bases. This CDR3 contains 15 residues. The germline V gene encodes CDR1 MNHEY and CDR2 SVGAGI. J gave up 5 bases and V 5 bases, and 9 bases lay outside the gene matches. Written as DNA, the CDR3 is TGTGCCAGCAGTAGACAGGGGGCAACCATCCACGAGCAGTACTTC. Translation: CASSRQGATIHEQYF.

This clone has just a few counts. V usage is TRBV11-3 and J usage is TRBJ2-5; 9 nucleotides match TRBD1. Trimming cost V 4 bases and J 5 bases; bases outside gene matches: 5. The germline V gene encodes CDR1 SGHNT and CDR2 YENEEA. This CDR3 has 14 residues. Written as DNA, the CDR3 is TGTGCCAGCAGCTCCCGGACAGGGGACGAGACCCAGTACTTC. Translated, it gives CASSSRTGDETQYF.

The rearrangement uses TRBV12-3 or TRBV12-4 and TRBJ1-1; the D is unclear. The V end was cut by 6 bases, the J end by 0 bases, with 5 bases between. The CDR3 spans 12 residues. The CDR3 reads CASSLVNTEAFF. CDR3 nucleotides: TGTGCCAGCAGCCTCGTGAACACTGAAGCTTTCTTT.

The CDR3 DNA is TGTGCCAGCAGCTTACTGCGGGGGGTCACAGATACGCAGTATTTT. Its protein product is CASSLLRGVTDTQYF. This rearrangement joins TRBV7-2 to TRBJ2-3, with 8 bases aligning to TRBD2. Trimming cost V 2 bases and J 2 bases; bases outside gene matches: 3. This CDR3 is built from 15 residues. Looked up from germline, CDR1 is SGHTA and CDR2 is FQGNSA.